A single sample gave rise to the 17 T cell receptor beta chains below, sequenced in a study of cytomegalovirus exposure and HLA in healthy donors. The PCR contained 60 Vbeta and 13 Jbeta primers. Profiled with immunoSEQ multiplex PCR; TCRdb holds only in-frame clones, not every one. The repertoire holds 100,000 or so clones, with nearly 65% as singletons. The sample consisted of PBMCs. The source of these receptors is a human donor in good health.

V gene TRBV29-1 combines with J gene TRBJ1-3, with a tentative D call TRBD1 (6 bases). Trimming took 7 bases from V and 3 from J, leaving 19 bases between them. CDR3 length equals 15 residues. CDR1 and CDR2 (germline): SQVTM, ANQGSEA. CDR3 amino acids: CSAIGRTEVGNTIYF. Written as DNA, the CDR3 is TGCAGCGCCATAGGCCGGACAGAAGTTGGAAACACCATATATTTT.

The rearrangement links TRBV6-5 to TRBJ2-1; 11 nucleotides match TRBD2. The germline V gene encodes CDR1 MNHEY and CDR2 SVGAGI. This CDR3 contains 14 residues. Losses at the gene ends were 4 bases for V and 16 bases for J; bases not matched to a gene: 12. CDR3 bases: TGTGCCAGCAGTTTTAGCGGGAGGGCCCCGACCGTCTTCTTC. Residues: CASSFSGRAPTVFF.

The chain links TRBV4-1 to TRBJ2-7, with TRBD2 identical over 10 bases. The germline CDR1 and CDR2 sequences are MGHRA and YSYEKL. The CDR3 has 16 amino acids. V was pared by 3 bases and J by 4 bases, with 9 bases of the junction left unmatched. CDR3 loop: CASSHGLAGVGYEQYF. The DNA of the CDR3 is TGCGCCAGCAGCCATGGCCTAGCGGGAGTAGGGTACGAGCAGTACTTC.

This rearrangement joins TRBV5-8 to TRBJ2-2; 13 nucleotides line up with TRBD2. Germline V gene sequence: CDR1 SGHTS, CDR2 YDEGEE. V gave up 4 bases and J gave up 7 bases; unmatched junction bases: 10. The CDR3 has 17 amino acids. CDR3 in amino acids: CASSKGLAGPRNGELFF. Here the CDR3 DNA reads TGTGCCAGCAGCAAGGGACTAGCGGGACCACGTAACGGGGAGCTGTTTTTT.

The chain employs TRBV28 and TRBJ2-3; D gene ambiguous. Germline values: CDR1 MDHEN, CDR2 SYDVKM. The ends were cut back, 5 bases at V and 0 bases at J, with 12 bases in the middle. The CDR3 length is 15 residues. CDR3 in amino acids: CASSGQTFSTDTQYF. CDR3 DNA sequence: TGTGCCAGCAGTGGGCAGACCTTTAGCACAGATACGCAGTATTTT.

CDR3 sequence (DNA): TGTGCCAGCAGTTCCCCCGGGAGGTCAGAGACCCAGTACTTC. This encodes CASSSPGRSETQYF. The chain is built from TRBV7-8 and TRBJ2-5, with 7 nucleotides matching TRBD2. V was clipped by 6 bases and J by 4 bases; unmatched bases: 8. The CDR3 spans 14 residues. The germline CDR1 and CDR2 sequences are SGHVS and FQNEAQ.

V gene TRBV11-3 combines with J gene TRBJ2-1, with TRBD2 matching over 8 bases. Germline lookup yields CDR1 SGHNT and CDR2 YENEEA. J lost 9 bases, V lost 0 bases, and 19 bases had no gene match. The CDR3 extends over 19 amino acids. The CDR3 here is CASSLEGSVGAGDRGEQFF. CDR3 DNA: TGTGCCAGCAGCTTAGAGGGGTCGGTGGGAGCGGGAGATCGTGGTGAGCAGTTCTTC.

CDR3 loop: CASSLFSTGKVTEAFF. The CDR3 nucleotides are TGTGCCAGCAGCTTATTTTCAACAGGGAAGGTGACTGAAGCTTTCTTT. The chain is built from TRBV7-2 and TRBJ1-1, with D perhaps matching TRBD1 (6 bases). CDR1 SGHTA and CDR2 FQGNSA come from the germline V gene. This CDR3 is built from 16 residues. Trimming removed 2 bases at V and 5 bases at J, with 18 bases between.

This chain joins TRBV28 and TRBJ1-1; D perhaps matches TRBD1 (5 bases). V dropped 2 bases and J dropped 6 bases, with 10 bases sitting between them. The germline V gene has CDR1 MDHEN and CDR2 SYDVKM. This CDR3 is 13 amino acids long. Written as DNA, the CDR3 is TGTGCCAGCAGTTTAGGGGCCTTACCTGAAGCTTTCTTT. This codes for CASSLGALPEAFF.

The genes are TRBV9 and TRBJ2-7, with D uncertain. CDR3 size: 14 residues. V lost 3 bases and J 2 bases, leaving 12 bases between the germline ends. Per the germline V gene, CDR1 is SGDLS and CDR2 is YYNGEE. The CDR3: CASSATLGAYEQYF. The CDR3 DNA sequence: TGTGCCAGCAGCGCCACCCTAGGAGCCTACGAGCAGTACTTC.

This clone has a single count. V and J are TRBV5-6 and TRBJ2-7; a possible D gene is TRBD1 (6 bases). CDR1 is SGHDT and CDR2 is YYEEEE in the germline V gene. CDR3 size: 14 residues. V was clipped by 3 bases and J by 2 bases, with 12 bases between them. CDR3 DNA sequence: TGTGCCAGCAGCTACAGGGACAATACCTACGAGCAGTACTTC. Translated, it gives CASSYRDNTYEQYF. Full variable domain (missing parts from reference TRBV5-6 and TRBJ2-7): DAGVTQSPTHLIKTRGQQVTLRCSPKSGHDTVSWYQQALGQGPQFIFQYYEEEERQRGNFPDRFSGHQFPNYSSELNVNALLLGDSALYLCASSYRDNTYEQYFGPGTRLTVT.

The V gene is TRBV19, the J gene TRBJ1-5; no reliable D call. The V gene lost 8 bases and the J gene lost 5 bases, with 19 bases spanning the gap. This CDR3 spans 15 amino acids. Germline CDR1 reads LNHDA; CDR2 reads SQIVND (reference sequence). CDR3 residues: CASSPPGGEYQPQHF. CDR3 sequence (DNA): TGTGCCAGTTCCCCTCCGGGCGGGGAATATCAGCCCCAGCATTTT.

The chain uses TRBV28 and TRBJ1-1; D is possibly TRBD1 (6 bases). Germline values: CDR1 MDHEN, CDR2 SYDVKM. The CDR3 spans 13 residues. V dropped 8 bases and J dropped 1 base, with 11 bases sitting between them. The CDR3 nucleotides are TGTGCCAGCTCAGGGGTCCCGAACACTGAAGCTTTCTTT. Its translation is CASSGVPNTEAFF.

The chain uses TRBV2 and TRBJ1-2; D is unresolved. This CDR3 contains 15 residues. V lost 11 bases, J lost 8 bases, and 27 bases lay in between. Germline loops: CDR1 SNHLY, CDR2 FYNNEI. CDR3 nucleotides: TGTGCCGGCTGGGGAGTCCTGAGTCGGAGGGAAGGCTACACCTTC. Translating it yields CAGWGVLSRREGYTF.

The V call is TRBV7-9, the J call TRBJ1-5, with D perhaps matching TRBD1 (5 bases). Trimming stripped 5 bases from V and 10 bases from J, with 12 bases between. The CDR3 runs 12 residues. Looked up from germline, CDR1 is SEHNR and CDR2 is FQNEAQ (reference sequence). CDR3 residues: CASSLPGGPQHF. As DNA, the CDR3 is TGTGCCAGCAGCCTACCGGGGGGTCCCCAGCATTTT.

This clone turned up a few times. The chain combines TRBV6-5 with TRBJ2-3, with a tentative D call TRBD1 (5 bases). The V end lost 3 bases, the J end lost 2 bases, and 15 bases lay between the germline ends. There are 16 residues in the CDR3. Germline lookup yields CDR1 MNHEY and CDR2 SVGAGI. CDR3 DNA: TGTGCCAGCAGTTATGATAATACAGGAGCCACAGATACGCAGTATTTT. This gives the protein CASSYDNTGATDTQYF.

By share, this clone counts as large. The rearrangement uses TRBV7-8 and TRBJ2-3; the match to TRBD2 covers 9 bases. Germline CDR1 is SGHVS and CDR2 is FQNEAQ. With V trimmed by 3 bases and J by 0 bases, 4 bases remained unmatched. This CDR3 spans 16 amino acids. CDR3 residues: CASSFPGTSSTDTQYF. DNA for the CDR3: TGTGCCAGCAGCTTCCCCGGGACTAGCAGCACAGATACGCAGTATTTT. Full variable domain (rest looked up from reference TRBV7-8 and TRBJ2-3): GAGVSQSPRYKVAKRGQDVALRCDPISGHVSLFWYQQALGQGPEFLTYFQNEAQLDKSGLPSDRFFAERPEGSVSTLKIQRTQQEDSAVYLCASSFPGTSSTDTQYFGPGTRLTVL.